The next 15 T cell receptor beta chains were all read from a single sample in a study of cytomegalovirus exposure and HLA in healthy donors. The PCR had 60 Vbeta and 13 Jbeta primers. Only in-frame clones appear in the TCRdb table, and some are missing; sequencing was by immunoSEQ multiplex PCR. This table has over 55,000 clones, around 84% appearing once. The sample was PBMCs. The receptors were sampled from a male donor in good health and CMV-seronegative.

This chain uses TRBV27 with TRBJ1-3, with D hard to call. V lost 4 bases and J 4 bases, leaving 11 bases between the germline ends. Germline assignment: CDR1 MNHEY and CDR2 SMNVEV (reference sequence). The CDR3 is made up of 14 amino acids. CDR3 nucleotides: TGTGCCAGCAGTTATCGAGGAGCGGGAAACACCATATATTTT. Translating gives CASSYRGAGNTIYF.

V gene TRBV9 combines with J gene TRBJ2-3; 10 bases match TRBD2. This CDR3 comprises 16 residues. The germline V gene has CDR1 SGDLS and CDR2 YYNGEE. The V segment lost 0 bases and the J segment 0 bases; nucleotides outside the gene matches: 1. The CDR3 loop is CASSVEGLASTDTQYF. Here the CDR3 DNA reads TGTGCCAGCAGCGTAGAGGGACTAGCGAGCACAGATACGCAGTATTTT.

The chain carries TRBV4-3 and TRBJ2-3, with TRBD2 matching over 11 bases. CDR1 is LGHNA and CDR2 is YSLEER in the germline V gene. V lost 5 bases and J lost 6; bases outside the gene matches: 4. The CDR3 extends over 14 amino acids. CDR3 bases: TGCGCCAGCAGCATAGCGGGGGGGCGGGATACGCAGTATTTT. Protein sequence: CASSIAGGRDTQYF.

The chain links TRBV9 to TRBJ2-2; D remains unclear. V lost 4 bases and J lost 2, with 3 bases in between. Germline V gene sequence: CDR1 SGDLS, CDR2 YYNGEE. This CDR3 spans 12 amino acids. CDR3 sequence reads: CASSSNTGELFF. For the CDR3, the DNA is TGTGCCAGCAGCTCAAACACCGGGGAGCTGTTTTTT.

V and J are TRBV4-3 and TRBJ2-1; 8 bases agree with TRBD2. The CDR3 is made up of 15 amino acids. V shed 1 base and J 8 bases; nucleotides not matched to a gene: 7. Germline V gives CDR1 LGHNA, CDR2 YSLEER. In nucleotides, the CDR3 is TGCGCCAGCAGCCAAGCGGGGGGGCCGGTCCATGAGCAGTTCTTC. Its protein product is CASSQAGGPVHEQFF.

The chain recombines TRBV5-6 with TRBJ1-1, with D maybe TRBD1 (5 bases). V lost 4 bases and J 6 bases, leaving 16 bases between the germline ends. CDR1 SGHDT and CDR2 YYEEEE come from the germline V gene. The length of the CDR3 is 14 residues. The CDR3 reads CASSPGGEGSEAFF. DNA of the CDR3: TGTGCCAGCAGCCCAGGAGGGGAAGGGTCTGAAGCTTTCTTT.

The chain links TRBV9 to TRBJ1-1, with TRBD1 matching over 9 bases. This CDR3 has 15 amino acids. Looked up from germline, CDR1 is SGDLS and CDR2 is YYNGEE. The J segment lost 7 bases and the V segment lost 0 bases, leaving 7 bases of the junction unmatched. CDR3 coding DNA: TGTGCCAGCAGCGTAGCTCCGGGACAGGGACTTGAAGCTTTCTTT. Translated: CASSVAPGQGLEAFF.

This rearrangement joins TRBV11-1 to TRBJ2-1; TRBD1 might be the D (5 bases). V lost 5 bases and J 0 bases, leaving 17 bases between the germline ends. From germline, CDR1 is SGHAT and CDR2 FQDESV (reference sequence). The CDR3 runs 17 residues. CDR3 protein: CASSPNFRASSYNEQFF. The CDR3, as DNA: TGTGCCAGCAGCCCAAACTTCAGGGCCAGCTCCTACAATGAGCAGTTCTTC.

The chain uses TRBV4-3 and TRBJ1-6; D not certain. V was cut by 3 bases and J by 11 bases, with 11 bases left in between. The germline V gene encodes CDR1 LGHNA and CDR2 YSLEER. This CDR3 is 13 amino acids long. Here the CDR3 DNA reads TGCGCCAGCAGCCAGGTAGCTCCTGCACCCCTCCACTTT. Its translation is CASSQVAPAPLHF.

The chain is built from TRBV4-2 and TRBJ1-2; 8 positions match TRBD1. Germline CDR1 reads LGHNA; CDR2 reads YNFKEQ. The V and J ends lost 6 bases and 4 bases, in that order; junction bases with no gene match: 10. The CDR3 loop spans 15 amino acids. The CDR3, as DNA: TGTGCCAGCAGTCATACAGGGGGGAGCTCCTATGGCTACACCTTC. Translated: CASSHTGGSSYGYTF.

The chain is built from TRBV7-8 and TRBJ1-3, with D possibly matching TRBD1 (6 bases). The CDR3 consists of 18 residues. Trimming stripped 1 base from V and 3 bases from J, with 19 bases between. Germline V gives CDR1 SGHVS, CDR2 FQNEAQ. The CDR3 DNA reads TGTGCCAGCAGCTTAGGGTACCAGGGGCGCAAAGGTGGAAACACCATATATTTT. Amino acid sequence: CASSLGYQGRKGGNTIYF.

The chain joins TRBV6-5 to TRBJ2-7, with D possibly matching TRBD2 (6 bases). V was clipped by 5 bases and J by 0 bases, with 11 bases between them. Germline V gene lookup returns CDR1 MNHEY and CDR2 SVGAGI. There are 14 residues in the CDR3. In nucleotides, the CDR3 is TGTGCCAGCAGTCGGGACTTTAGCTCCTACGAGCAGTACTTC. The encoded protein is CASSRDFSSYEQYF.

This chain links TRBV27 with TRBJ1-2; 11 bases match TRBD1. After removal of 4 bases from V and 5 bases from J, the junction contained 9 bases not matched to a gene. This CDR3 has 16 amino acids. The germline V gene encodes CDR1 MNHEY and CDR2 SMNVEV (reference sequence). The CDR3 DNA reads TGTGCCAGCAGTTCCCTCGGACAGGGGGCCAGATATGGCTACACCTTC. It yields the protein CASSSLGQGARYGYTF.

V gene TRBV7-9 combines with J gene TRBJ1-2, with D possibly being TRBD1 (5 bases). CDR3 length: 15 residues. Trimming removed 0 bases at V and 4 bases at J, with 12 bases between. Germline V gene lookup returns CDR1 SEHNR and CDR2 FQNEAQ (reference sequence). CDR3 sequence: CASSLAIDSGYGYTF. CDR3 coding DNA: TGTGCCAGCAGCTTAGCTATTGACAGTGGCTATGGCTACACCTTC.

CDR3 nucleotide sequence: TGTGCCAGCAGTCCCCGGACAGGCCATCAAGAGACCCAGTACTTC. Translating gives CASSPRTGHQETQYF. The chain has TRBV6-5 and TRBJ2-5; 7 bases are shared with TRBD1. V lost 5 bases and J lost 2; bases outside the gene matches: 8. CDR1 is MNHEY, CDR2 SVGAGI, per germline. The CDR3 has 15 amino acids.